The rows below give T cell receptor beta chains drawn from one sample of a study of blood T cell repertoires in COVID-19. The repertoire was sequenced with immunoSEQ multiplex PCR; TCRdb's copy has only in-frame clones and lacks some. The repertoire holds about 160,000 clones, with 75% to 90% as singletons. The material sequenced was peripheral blood. Receptor source: a man between 18 and 35 years old with COVID-19, enrolled during active disease. Each CDR3 is given with its conserved first and last residue. The D gene is left open where the match is weak. Only some rows state a clone size, as once, few, many or a class for expanded clones.

abundance	v_gene	j_gene	d_gene	CDR3aa	CDR3nt
NA	TRBV6-2/TRBV6-3	TRBJ2-7	NA	CASSYWYRMDEQYF	TGTGCCAGCAGTTACTGGTACAGGATGGACGAGCAGTACTTC
NA	TRBV7-9	TRBJ2-1	TRBD2	CASSLSGSYYNEQFF	TGTGCCAGCAGCCTGAGCGGGAGTTATTACAATGAGCAGTTCTTC
NA	TRBV7-3	TRBJ2-3	TRBD2	CASSLRTSGGTDTQYF	TGTGCCAGCAGCTTAAGGACTAGCGGGGGAACAGATACGCAGTATTTT
NA	TRBV28	TRBJ1-5	NA	CASSLEGSWQPQHF	TGTGCCAGCAGTTTAGAGGGTAGTTGGCAGCCCCAGCATTTT
once	TRBV23-1	TRBJ2-5	NA	CASSQYLGGPTSETQYF	TGCGCCAGCAGTCAATATTTGGGTGGGCCCACGTCGGAGACCCAGTACTTC
few	TRBV11-1	TRBJ1-1	NA	CASSQNRVSEAFF	TGTGCCAGCAGCCAGAACCGGGTCTCGGAAGCTTTCTTT
NA	TRBV7-9	TRBJ2-7	TRBD1	CATQGGEYEQYF	TGTGCCACCCAAGGGGGCGAATACGAGCAGTACTTC
NA	TRBV4-1	TRBJ2-5	NA	CASSQGGSETQYF	TGCGCCAGCAGCCAGGGAGGATCGGAGACCCAGTACTTC
once	TRBV4-1	TRBJ2-5	TRBD1	CASSQAGTGSQETQYF	TGCGCCAGCAGCCAAGCTGGGACAGGGTCACAAGAGACCCAGTACTTC
NA	TRBV6-2/TRBV6-3	TRBJ2-1	TRBD2	CASSSGTSGSGHNEQFF	TGTGCCAGCAGTTCAGGGACTAGCGGGAGCGGGCACAATGAGCAGTTCTTC
few	TRBV4-2	TRBJ1-1	NA	CASSQQPGNTEAFF	TGTGCCAGCAGCCAACAACCGGGAAACACTGAAGCTTTCTTT
NA	TRBV19	TRBJ2-5	NA	CASRKGRGIQETQYF	TGTGCTAGTCGGAAGGGCAGGGGAATACAAGAGACCCAGTACTTC
once	TRBV6-5	TRBJ2-2	NA	CASSYGGAGELFF	TGTGCCAGCAGTTACGGAGGCGCCGGGGAGCTGTTTTTT
NA	TRBV24-1	TRBJ2-5	TRBD2	CATSDPGTRSQETQYF	TGTGCCACCAGTGACCCTGGGACTAGGAGTCAAGAGACCCAGTACTTC
NA	TRBV19	TRBJ1-4	TRBD1	CASNLQGAEEKLFF	TGTGCCAGTAACTTACAGGGGGCAGAAGAAAAACTGTTTTTT
once	TRBV7-2	TRBJ2-7	NA	CASSSYGTFYEQYF	TGTGCCAGCAGCTCATACGGGACATTTTACGAGCAGTACTTC
NA	TRBV28	TRBJ2-5	NA	CASQRKRRETQYF	TGTGCCAGCCAGAGGAAGAGAAGAGAAACCCAGTACTTC
NA	TRBV7-2	TRBJ2-3	TRBD2	CASSWPRAGVLNTQYF	TGTGCCAGCAGCTGGCCTCGGGCGGGAGTCTTAAATACGCAGTATTTT
NA	TRBV7-8	TRBJ2-1	TRBD2	CASSLGPLAGANEQFF	TGTGCCAGCAGCTTAGGCCCCCTAGCGGGAGCAAATGAGCAGTTCTTC
NA	TRBV13	TRBJ1-4	NA	CASSPGPGREKLFF	TGTGCCAGCAGCCCGGGACCCGGGAGGGAAAAACTGTTTTTT
NA	TRBV30	TRBJ2-5	NA	CAWSVWDSLGDQYF	TGTGCCTGGAGTGTTTGGGACTCCCTAGGGGACCAGTACTTC
once	TRBV27	TRBJ1-1	NA	CASSLSKLGRRSNTEAFF	TGTGCCAGCAGTTTATCAAAACTAGGCAGGCGATCGAACACTGAAGCTTTCTTT